These 29 T cell receptor beta chains were all obtained from the same sample, sequenced in a study of T cells in Graves' hyperthyroidism and ophthalmopathy. It was RNA transcripts that yielded the amplified TCR beta CDR3 regions. A first-round RT-PCR of the TCR CDR3 used the HTBI primer set. TCRdb fed the multiplex PCR reads into MiXCR, producing one record per CDR3 protein. The sample yields 550,000 to 800,000 distinct CDR3 sequences, around 16% seen once. Sequenced sample: blood. All receptors derive from a man in his fifties or sixties with Graves' hyperthyroidism.

The gene calls are TRBV5-1 and TRBJ2-3, with TRBD1 matching 8 bases. The CDR3 contains 15 residues. Trimming at V came to 5 bases and at J to 5 bases, leaving 10 bases not matched to a gene. Germline V gene sequence: CDR1 SGHRS, CDR2 YFSETQ. The CDR3 reads CASSPDRVQIDTQYF. Written as DNA, the CDR3 is TGCGCCAGCAGTCCGGACAGGGTACAAATAGATACGCAGTATTTT.

There are many counts of this clonotype. The chain is built from TRBV15 and TRBJ2-7; possibly TRBD2 for D (6 bases). Germline V gene data show CDR1 as LNHNV and CDR2 as YYDKDF (reference sequence). CDR3 size: 15 residues. V lost 5 bases, J lost 2 bases, and 16 bases lay in between. CDR3 residues: CATSLGVAEAYEQYF. The CDR3 nucleotides read TGTGCCACCAGCCTCGGAGTAGCGGAAGCCTACGAGCAGTACTTC.

Many counts were recorded for this clonotype. The V and J genes are TRBV20-1 and TRBJ2-3; TRBD2 aligns across 7 bases. Germline V gene sequence: CDR1 DFQATT, CDR2 SNEGSKA (reference sequence). The length of the CDR3 is 16 residues. V trimming: 5 bases; J trimming: 5 bases; junction bases outside the gene matches: 16. The CDR3, as DNA: TGCAGTGCTGAGTCGGTGATCGGGGGAGGGGTAGATACGCAGTATTTT. Residues: CSAESVIGGGVDTQYF.

This clonotype was counted between two and nine times. V is TRBV30 and J is TRBJ1-2; 7 bases map to TRBD1. Trimming removed 3 bases from V and 7 bases from J; junction bases left unmatched: 8. The germline CDR1 and CDR2 sequences are GTSNPN and SVGIG (reference sequence). This CDR3 has 13 residues. This CDR3 reads CAWRGDSQAGYTF. For the CDR3, the DNA is TGTGCCTGGAGAGGGGACAGTCAGGCTGGCTACACCTTC.

This clonotype was counted ten times or more. This chain joins TRBV2 and TRBJ1-1, with 7 bases aligning to TRBD1. V shed 5 bases, J shed 0 bases, and the junction held 9 bases outside the gene matches. The V gene's germline CDR1 is SNHLY and CDR2 FYNNEI. This CDR3 contains 16 residues. CDR3 DNA: TGTGCCAGCAGTTATCGTGGGACAGAGCTGAACACTGAAGCTTTCTTT. Protein: CASSYRGTELNTEAFF.

There are many counts of this clonotype. The chain joins TRBV11-2 to TRBJ2-7; D is unresolved. With 2 bases removed from V and 2 bases from J, the gap between germline ends came to 10 bases. This CDR3 contains 14 residues. Per germline, CDR1 SGHAT and CDR2 FQNNGV. The CDR3, as DNA: TGTGCCAGCAGCTTAAGCCTGGGGACCTACGAGCAGTACTTC. This sequence encodes CASSLSLGTYEQYF.

There are a few counts of this clonotype. V usage is TRBV12-3 or TRBV12-4 and J usage is TRBJ2-2, with a tentative D call TRBD2 (5 bases). This CDR3 contains 16 residues. V was pared by 6 bases and J by 6 bases, with 20 bases between. Here the CDR3 DNA reads TGTGCCAGCAGACGACTCCGGTCTGGAGGTCCCGGGGAGCTGTTTTTT. Residues: CASRRLRSGGPGELFF.

The sample holds one count of this clonotype. A junction boundary mismatches the germline segment, possibly from a read error. The chain joins TRBV6-5 to TRBJ1-1, with D unclear. Germline values: CDR1 MNHEY, CDR2 SVGAGI. The CDR3 sequence is 13 residues long. CDR3 DNA: TGTGCCAGCAGTTACTCGAACCCTTTCTTGGCTCTCTTT. Its translation: CASSYSNPFLALF.

This clonotype was counted many times. V gene TRBV30 combines with J gene TRBJ2-1, with no clear D. Trimming took 0 bases from V and 7 from J, leaving 4 bases between them. There are 11 residues in the CDR3. Germline CDR1 reads GTSNPN; CDR2 reads SVGIG (reference sequence). CDR3 loop: CAWSVWNEQFF. CDR3 DNA sequence: TGTGCCTGGAGTGTGTGGAATGAGCAGTTCTTC.

V gene TRBV6-2 or TRBV6-3 combines with J gene TRBJ2-3; 13 bases match TRBD2. Germline CDR1 is MNHEY and CDR2 is SVGEGT. Trimming took 6 bases from V and 2 from J; bases not matched to a gene: 8. CDR3 length: 17 residues. The CDR3 nucleotides are TGTGCCAGCAGGCACTTAGGACTAGCGGGAGCCACAGATACGCAGTATTTT. Amino acids: CASRHLGLAGATDTQYF.

The gene calls are TRBV20-1 and TRBJ2-1, with TRBD2 identical over 10 bases. The CDR3 is made up of 16 amino acids. Trimming took 3 bases from V and 7 from J; bases not matched to a gene: 12. CDR1 and CDR2 from the germline V gene are DFQATT and SNEGSKA (reference sequence). The CDR3 coding sequence is TGCAGTGCTAGCCGATTTGCTAGCGGGAGTGGAAATGAGCAGTTCTTC. Encoded protein: CSASRFASGSGNEQFF.

This clonotype was recorded many times. CDR3 protein: CASRSWGTGELFF. The CDR3 region has the DNA TGTGCCAGCAGGTCATGGGGCACCGGGGAGCTGTTTTTT. The rearrangement uses TRBV2 and TRBJ2-2; no reliable D call. V lost 6 bases, J lost 4 bases, and 9 bases lay in between. Germline CDR1 reads SNHLY; CDR2 reads FYNNEI. The CDR3 runs 13 residues.

This clonotype was detected many times. The V and J genes are TRBV30 and TRBJ1-2; D unresolved. The CDR3 extends over 11 amino acids. Trimming removed 2 bases from V and 5 bases from J, with 6 bases in between. Germline V gene data show CDR1 as GTSNPN and CDR2 as SVGIG (reference sequence). The CDR3 spells CAWSRGYGYTF. The DNA of the CDR3 is TGTGCCTGGAGTCGAGGTTATGGCTACACCTTC.

The genes are TRBV7-2 and TRBJ1-1; D call uncertain. The CDR3 spans 13 residues. Trimming pared 5 bases from V and 7 bases from J, leaving 14 bases between. CDR1 and CDR2 (germline): SGHTA, FQGNSA. Written as DNA, the CDR3 is TGTGCCAGCAGCACCGCCGTAGGGATTGAAGCTTTCTTT. Protein: CASSTAVGIEAFF. Variable domain in full (rest from reference TRBV7-2 and TRBJ1-1): GAGVSQSPSNKVTEKGKDVELRCDPISGHTALYWYRQSLGQGLEFLIYFQGNSAPDKSGLPSDRFSAERTGGSVSTLTIQRTQQEDSAVYLCASSTAVGIEAFFGQGTRLTVV.

This clonotype has ten or more counts. V and J are TRBV5-1 and TRBJ1-1, with unresolved D. The CDR3 runs 11 residues. Trimming pared 4 bases from V and 10 bases from J, leaving 11 bases between. CDR1 and CDR2 from the germline V gene are SGHRS and YFSETQ. The CDR3 spells CASSGGEGAFF. CDR3 DNA: TGCGCCAGCAGCGGAGGTGAGGGAGCTTTCTTT.

This clonotype has at least ten counts. V and J are TRBV18 and TRBJ2-7; no firm D call. V lost 6 bases to trimming and J lost 2 bases, with 11 bases between them. The CDR3 covers 13 residues. Germline CDR1 and CDR2: KGHSH and LQKENI. The CDR3 protein is CASSQRATYEQYF. CDR3 sequence (DNA): TGTGCCAGCTCCCAAAGGGCTACCTACGAGCAGTACTTC.

At least ten counts were recorded for this clonotype. The chain joins TRBV28 to TRBJ1-1, with a weak D call TRBD1 (6 bases). The CDR3 runs 13 residues. V lost 6 bases and J lost 8, with 16 bases in between. Germline V gene data show CDR1 as MDHEN and CDR2 as SYDVKM. In DNA, the CDR3 is TGTGCCAGCAGACCTAATCAGGGGAACGAAGCTTTCTTT. It specifies CASRPNQGNEAFF. Full variable domain (outside the CDR3, taken from reference TRBV28 and TRBJ1-1): DVKVTQSSRYLVKRTGEKVFLECVQDMDHENMFWYRQDPGLGLRLIYFSYDVKMKEKGDIPEGYSVSREKKERFSLILESASTNQTSMYLCASRPNQGNEAFFGQGTRLTVV.

This clonotype has a handful of counts. The chain carries TRBV6-1 and TRBJ2-3; TRBD2 matches at 8 bases. Trimming cost V 5 bases and J 12 bases; bases outside gene matches: 7. The germline V gene has CDR1 MNHNS and CDR2 SASEGT. CDR3 size: 12 residues. The CDR3 spells CASSFLAGPQYF. DNA for the CDR3: TGTGCCAGCAGTTTTTTAGCGGGACCTCAGTATTTT.

Ten or more counts support this clonotype. The chain has TRBV20-1 and TRBJ2-7; 12 bases line up with TRBD2. The V gene's germline CDR1 is DFQATT and CDR2 SNEGSKA (reference sequence). V trimming: 2 bases; J trimming: 2 bases; junction bases outside the gene matches: 1. The CDR3 runs 14 residues. The CDR3 loop reads CSARRTSGTYEQYF. The CDR3 nucleotides read TGCAGTGCTAGACGGACTAGCGGGACCTACGAGCAGTACTTC.

This clonotype was seen repeatedly, ten times or more. This chain connects TRBV30 to TRBJ2-7, with no clear D. Trimming shortened V by 8 bases and J by 9 bases, and 17 bases separated the two germline ends. There are 11 residues in the CDR3. Germline values: CDR1 GTSNPN, CDR2 SVGIG (reference sequence). In DNA, the CDR3 is TGTGCCCGGCGGCAGAGCTCGGTGCAGTACTTC. It yields the protein CARRQSSVQYF.

Only a few counts were recorded for this clonotype. This chain connects TRBV6-5 to TRBJ1-4; D ambiguous. Between the trimmed V and J ends, which lost 2 bases and 0 bases, there was a span of 7 bases. The V gene's germline CDR1 is MNHEY and CDR2 SVGAGI. The CDR3 is 15 residues long. CDR3 sequence (DNA): TGTGCCAGCAGTTACGGCGTTGCAACTAATGAAAAACTGTTTTTT. This gives the protein CASSYGVATNEKLFF.

In its sample, this clonotype was seen a few times. This chain connects TRBV24-1 to TRBJ2-6; 10 bases are shared with TRBD1. CDR3 length: 19 residues. V dropped 3 bases and J dropped 0; count of bases not matched to a gene: 7. Per the germline V gene, CDR1 is KGHDR and CDR2 is SFDVKD. The CDR3: CATSDPRQGAYSGANVLTF. As DNA, the CDR3 is TGTGCCACCAGTGATCCGAGACAGGGGGCGTACTCTGGGGCCAACGTCCTGACTTTC.

This chain connects TRBV28 to TRBJ1-2, with a weak D call TRBD1 (6 bases). This CDR3 spans 13 amino acids. The germline CDR1 and CDR2 sequences are MDHEN and SYDVKM. Trimming took 5 bases from V and 5 from J, leaving 12 bases between them. The CDR3 reads CASSRDIFYGYTF. CDR3 DNA sequence: TGTGCCAGCAGTCGGGACATTTTTTATGGCTACACCTTC.

This clonotype was counted at least ten times. The chain joins TRBV5-1 to TRBJ2-7; D is ambiguous. The length of the CDR3 is 15 residues. V was cut by 0 bases and J by 3 bases, with 13 bases left in between. Per germline, CDR1 SGHRS and CDR2 YFSETQ. The CDR3 nucleotides read TGCGCCAGCAGCTTGGGGGGTAGTCAAAACTACGAGCAGTACTTC. Protein sequence: CASSLGGSQNYEQYF.

This clonotype was observed at least ten times. The genes are TRBV2 and TRBJ2-7; D is uncertain. CDR1 and CDR2 from the germline V gene are SNHLY and FYNNEI. V shed 6 bases and J shed 0 bases, with 12 bases lying between them. The CDR3 covers 14 residues. In nucleotides, the CDR3 is TGTGCCAGCAGACGGGCGACGAACTCCTACGAGCAGTACTTC. Its protein is CASRRATNSYEQYF.

The chain carries TRBV6-2 or TRBV6-3 and TRBJ2-3; 12 nucleotides match TRBD2. Germline lookup yields CDR1 MNHEY and CDR2 SVGEGT. Trimming at V came to 2 bases and at J to 2 bases, leaving 14 bases not matched to a gene. This CDR3 has 20 residues. The CDR3 DNA follows: TGTGCCAGCAGTTACCCGACTACTAGCGGGAGGTCAGAAATCACAGATACGCAGTATTTT. Its translation is CASSYPTTSGRSEITDTQYF.

The chain employs TRBV6-2 or TRBV6-3 and TRBJ1-2; 7 bases are shared with TRBD1. Germline V gives CDR1 MNHEY, CDR2 SVGEGT. The CDR3 is 15 residues long. J gave up 2 bases and V 7 bases, and 10 bases lay outside the gene matches. The CDR3 sequence is CASIRQGVTNYGYTF. CDR3 sequence (DNA): TGTGCCAGCATCCGTCAGGGGGTAACCAACTATGGCTACACCTTC.

This clonotype was found many times. The genes are TRBV12-3 or TRBV12-4 and TRBJ2-3; 7 bases match TRBD2. This CDR3 contains 18 residues. V was pared by 4 bases and J by 6 bases, with 19 bases of the junction left unmatched. The CDR3 reads CASSYPSWREGLSDTQYF. The CDR3 coding sequence is TGTGCCAGCAGTTACCCCAGCTGGAGGGAGGGCCTATCCGATACGCAGTATTTT.

This clonotype was detected ten times or more. The rearrangement uses TRBV6-5 and TRBJ2-7; the match to TRBD1 covers 8 bases. Germline CDR1 reads MNHEY; CDR2 reads SVGAGI. V gave up 2 bases and J gave up 4 bases; unmatched junction bases: 1. This CDR3 region has 13 residues. The CDR3 loop is CASSYTGGYEQYF. CDR3 in DNA: TGTGCCAGCAGTTACACAGGGGGTTACGAGCAGTACTTC.